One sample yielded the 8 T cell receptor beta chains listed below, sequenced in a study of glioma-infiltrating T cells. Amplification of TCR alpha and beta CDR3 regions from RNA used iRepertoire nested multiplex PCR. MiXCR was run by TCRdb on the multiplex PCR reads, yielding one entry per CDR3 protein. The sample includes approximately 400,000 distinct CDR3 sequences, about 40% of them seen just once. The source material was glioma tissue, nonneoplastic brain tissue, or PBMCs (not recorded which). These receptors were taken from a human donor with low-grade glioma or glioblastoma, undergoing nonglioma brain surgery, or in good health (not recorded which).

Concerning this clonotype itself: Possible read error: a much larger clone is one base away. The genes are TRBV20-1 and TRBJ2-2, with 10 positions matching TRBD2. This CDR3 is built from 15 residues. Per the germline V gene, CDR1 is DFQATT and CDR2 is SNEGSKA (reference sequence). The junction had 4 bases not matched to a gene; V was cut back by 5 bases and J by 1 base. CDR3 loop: CSAVASGRNTGELFF. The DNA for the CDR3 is TGCAGTGCTGTGGCTAGCGGGAGGAACACCGGGGAGCTGTTTTTT.

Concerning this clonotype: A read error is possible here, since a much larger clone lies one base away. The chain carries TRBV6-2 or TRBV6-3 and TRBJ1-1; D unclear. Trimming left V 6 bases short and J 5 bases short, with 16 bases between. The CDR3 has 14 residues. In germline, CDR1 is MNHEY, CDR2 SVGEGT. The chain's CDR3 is CASSRGGGETEAFF. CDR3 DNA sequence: TGTGCCAGCAGCCGAGGAGGTGGGGAGACTGAAGCTTTCTTT.

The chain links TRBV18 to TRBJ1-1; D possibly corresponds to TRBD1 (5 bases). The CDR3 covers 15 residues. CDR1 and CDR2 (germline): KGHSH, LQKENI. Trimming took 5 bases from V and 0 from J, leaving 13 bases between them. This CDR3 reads CASSATGAMNTEAFF. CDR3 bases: TGTGCCAGCTCAGCAACCGGGGCGATGAACACTGAAGCTTTCTTT.

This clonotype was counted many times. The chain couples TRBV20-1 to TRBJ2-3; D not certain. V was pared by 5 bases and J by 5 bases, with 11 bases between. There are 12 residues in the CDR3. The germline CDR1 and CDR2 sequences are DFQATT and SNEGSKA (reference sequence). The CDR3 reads CSAVPGRDTQYF. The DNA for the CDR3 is TGCAGTGCTGTCCCAGGCCGAGATACGCAGTATTTT.

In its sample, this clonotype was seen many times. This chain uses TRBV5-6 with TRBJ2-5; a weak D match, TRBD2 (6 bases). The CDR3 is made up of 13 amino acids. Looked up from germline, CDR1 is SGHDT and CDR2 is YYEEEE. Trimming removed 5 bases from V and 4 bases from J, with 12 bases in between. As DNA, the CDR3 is TGTGCCAGCAGTTTAGTCGGGGGAGAGACCCAGTACTTC. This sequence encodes CASSLVGGETQYF.

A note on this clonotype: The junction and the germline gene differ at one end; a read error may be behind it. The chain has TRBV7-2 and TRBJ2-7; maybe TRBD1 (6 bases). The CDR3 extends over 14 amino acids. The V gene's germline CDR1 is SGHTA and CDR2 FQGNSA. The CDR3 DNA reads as TGTGCCAGCAGCGAATGGACAGTCTCCTACCAGCAGTACTTC. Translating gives CASSEWTVSYQQYF.

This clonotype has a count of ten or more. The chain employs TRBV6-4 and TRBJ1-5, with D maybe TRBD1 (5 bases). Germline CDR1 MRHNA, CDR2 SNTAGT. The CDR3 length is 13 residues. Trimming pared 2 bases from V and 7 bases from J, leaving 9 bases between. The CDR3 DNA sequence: TGTGCCAGCAGTGACCAGGGAGGGCAGCCCCAGCATTTT. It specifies CASSDQGGQPQHF.

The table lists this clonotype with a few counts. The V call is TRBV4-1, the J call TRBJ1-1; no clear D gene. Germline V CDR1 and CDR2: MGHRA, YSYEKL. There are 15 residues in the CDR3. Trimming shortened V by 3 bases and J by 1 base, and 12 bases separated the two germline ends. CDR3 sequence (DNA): TGCGCCAGCAGCCAGGAGCGGTCTCGGAACACTGAAGCTTTCTTT. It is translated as CASSQERSRNTEAFF.